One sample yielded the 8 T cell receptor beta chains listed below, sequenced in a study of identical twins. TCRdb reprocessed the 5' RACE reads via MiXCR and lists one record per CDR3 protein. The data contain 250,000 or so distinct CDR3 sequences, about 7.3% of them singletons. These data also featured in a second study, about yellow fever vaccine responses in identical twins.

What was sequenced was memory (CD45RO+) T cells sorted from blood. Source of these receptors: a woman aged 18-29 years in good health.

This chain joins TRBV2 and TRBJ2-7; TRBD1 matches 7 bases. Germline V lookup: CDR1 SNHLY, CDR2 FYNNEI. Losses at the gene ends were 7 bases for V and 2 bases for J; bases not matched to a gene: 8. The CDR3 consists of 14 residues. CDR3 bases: TGTGCCAGCATTCCCTGGGACAGTCCCTACGAGCAGTACGTC. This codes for CASIPWDSPYEQYV.

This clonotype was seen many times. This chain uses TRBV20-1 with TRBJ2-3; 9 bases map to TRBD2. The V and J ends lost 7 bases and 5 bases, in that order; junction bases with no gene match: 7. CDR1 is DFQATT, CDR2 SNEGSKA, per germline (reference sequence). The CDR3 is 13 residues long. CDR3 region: CSVGGRAGDTQYF. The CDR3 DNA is TGCAGTGTAGGCGGGAGGGCCGGAGATACGCAGTATTTT.

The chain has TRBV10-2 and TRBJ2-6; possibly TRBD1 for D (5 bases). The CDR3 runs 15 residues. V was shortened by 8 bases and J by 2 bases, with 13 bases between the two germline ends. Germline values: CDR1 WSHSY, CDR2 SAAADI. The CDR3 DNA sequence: TGCGCCAGCCTAAGGGGAATCCCTGGGGCCAACGTCCTGACTTTC. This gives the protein CASLRGIPGANVLTF.

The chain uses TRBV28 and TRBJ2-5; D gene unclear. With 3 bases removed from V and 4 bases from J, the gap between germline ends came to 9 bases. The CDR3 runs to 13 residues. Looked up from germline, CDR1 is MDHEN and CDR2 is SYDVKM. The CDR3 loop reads CASSFVVRETQYF. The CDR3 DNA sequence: TGTGCCAGCAGTTTTGTCGTGAGAGAGACCCAGTACTTC.

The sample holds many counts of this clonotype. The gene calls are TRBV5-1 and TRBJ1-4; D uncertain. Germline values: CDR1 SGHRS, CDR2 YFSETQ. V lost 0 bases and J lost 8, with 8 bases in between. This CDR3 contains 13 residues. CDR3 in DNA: TGCGCCAGCAGCTTGGCTAGGGAGGAAAAACTGTTTTTT. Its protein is CASSLAREEKLFF. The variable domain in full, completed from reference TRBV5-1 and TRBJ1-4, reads KAGVTQTPRYLIKTRGQQVTLSCSPISGHRSVSWYQQTPGQGLQFLFEYFSETQRNKGNFPGRFSGRQFSNSRSEMNVSTLELGDSALYLCASSLAREEKLFFGSGTQLSVL.

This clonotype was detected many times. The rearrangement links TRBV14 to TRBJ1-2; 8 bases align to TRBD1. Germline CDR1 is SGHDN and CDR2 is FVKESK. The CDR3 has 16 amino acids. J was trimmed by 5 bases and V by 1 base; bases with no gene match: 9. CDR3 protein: CASSQVSGTGTYGYTF. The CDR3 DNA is TGTGCCAGCAGCCAAGTTTCCGGGACAGGAACATATGGCTACACCTTC.

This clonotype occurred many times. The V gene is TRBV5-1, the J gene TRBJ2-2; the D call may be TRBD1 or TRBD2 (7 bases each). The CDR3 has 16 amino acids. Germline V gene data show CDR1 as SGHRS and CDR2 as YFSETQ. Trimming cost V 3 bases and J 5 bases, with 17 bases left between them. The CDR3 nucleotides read TGCGCCAGCAGCTGGGGGGGACAGAAGACGACCGGGGAGCTGTTTTTT. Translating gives CASSWGGQKTTGELFF.

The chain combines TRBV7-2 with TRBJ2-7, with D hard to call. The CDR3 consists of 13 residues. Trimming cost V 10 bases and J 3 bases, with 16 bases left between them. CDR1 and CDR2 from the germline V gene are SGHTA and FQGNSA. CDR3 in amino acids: CATSTRPGYEQYF. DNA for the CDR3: TGTGCCACCTCGACCCGGCCGGGCTACGAGCAGTACTTC.